The 29 T cell receptor beta chains in this list originate from one sample, sequenced in a study of T cells in Graves' hyperthyroidism and ophthalmopathy. Amplified TCR beta CDR3 regions came from RNA transcripts. The TCR CDR3 was amplified in a first-round RT-PCR using the HTBI primer set. TCRdb called the multiplex PCR reads again in MiXCR, with one record for every CDR3 protein. This sample has about 570,000 distinct CDR3 sequences, with about 14% found just once. Material for sequencing was blood. The source of these receptors is a woman aged 40 to 50 with Graves' hyperthyroidism.

This rearrangement joins TRBV19 to TRBJ2-1, with D possibly being TRBD1 (6 bases). The V gene's germline CDR1 is LNHDA and CDR2 SQIVND (reference sequence). The V gene lost 5 bases and the J gene lost 15 bases, with 32 bases spanning the gap. CDR3 length: 17 residues. The DNA for the CDR3 is TGTGCCAGTAGTTCGACGACCGGGACACGAAGGGCAAAGCGTCCGTTCTTC. Residues: CASSSTTGTRRAKRPFF.

In this sample, this clonotype turned up a few times. The rearrangement uses TRBV7-2 and TRBJ2-7, with no clear D. Per the germline V gene, CDR1 is SGHTA and CDR2 is FQGNSA. The ends were cut back, 4 bases at V and 3 bases at J, with 16 bases in the middle. This CDR3 has 15 amino acids. This chain's CDR3 is CASSYWTAPNYEQYF. The CDR3, as DNA: TGTGCCAGCAGCTACTGGACGGCACCCAACTACGAGCAGTACTTC.

The sample holds many counts of this clonotype. The junction departs from the called germline gene at one end, perhaps through a read error. The V gene is TRBV5-1, the J gene TRBJ1-6, with no clear D. The CDR3 totals 14 residues. Germline V gene data show CDR1 as SGHRS and CDR2 as YFSETQ. The CDR3 DNA reads TGCGCCAGCAGTTTGGACGGGGTCTGGTCACCCCTCCACTTT. As protein: CASSLDGVWSPLHF.

The chain joins TRBV6-1 to TRBJ2-7; 11 bases are a match to TRBD2. The CDR3 totals 16 residues. The V gene end was trimmed by 5 bases and the J gene end by 3 bases; junction bases not matched to a gene: 9. The germline V gene encodes CDR1 MNHNS and CDR2 SASEGT. In nucleotides, the CDR3 is TGTGCCAGCAGTCAGGGACTAGCGGCGAGTAGCTACGAGCAGTACTTC. It is translated as CASSQGLAASSYEQYF.

In this sample, this clonotype turned up a few times. J is TRBJ2-6 and V is TRBV7-3; a possible D gene is TRBD1 (5 bases). Germline CDR1 and CDR2: SGHTA and FQGTGA. The CDR3 spans 15 residues. Trimming removed 5 bases from V and 0 bases from J, with 8 bases in between. The chain's CDR3 is CASSVDSSGANVLTF. Here the CDR3 DNA reads TGTGCCAGCAGCGTCGACAGCTCTGGGGCCAACGTCCTGACTTTC.

There are a few counts of this clonotype. The chain recombines TRBV5-4 with TRBJ2-3; 7 nucleotides agree with TRBD1. Germline V CDR1 and CDR2: SGHNT, YYREEE (reference sequence). This CDR3 contains 15 residues. V shed 2 bases and J 2 bases; nucleotides not matched to a gene: 5. CDR3 in DNA: TGTGCCAGCAGCTTTAGGGACAGTTACACAGATACGCAGTATTTT. It codes for CASSFRDSYTDTQYF.

This clonotype was detected ten times or more. The rearrangement joins TRBV27 to TRBJ2-5; no definite D call. Germline CDR1 reads MNHEY; CDR2 reads SMNVEV (reference sequence). The CDR3 is 17 amino acids. V was trimmed by 1 base and J by 0 bases, leaving 15 bases between them. CDR3 sequence reads: CASSLFSLGGDQETQYF. As DNA, the CDR3 is TGTGCCAGCAGTTTATTTTCCCTGGGCGGAGACCAAGAGACCCAGTACTTC.

This clonotype was counted many times. The chain combines TRBV6-5 with TRBJ2-7; 8 nucleotides align to TRBD1. This CDR3 contains 13 residues. V trimming: 3 bases; J trimming: 5 bases; junction bases outside the gene matches: 3. Germline V gene data show CDR1 as MNHEY and CDR2 as SVGAGI. CDR3 in DNA: TGTGCCAGCAGTTATGGGACAGGCGACGAGCAGTACTTC. As protein: CASSYGTGDEQYF.

This clonotype was seen repeatedly, ten times or more. CDR3 in amino acids: CSAHTGQESTEAFF. Here the CDR3 DNA reads TGCAGTGCTCATACCGGACAGGAGTCCACTGAAGCTTTCTTT. This rearrangement joins TRBV20-1 to TRBJ1-1, with 7 bases fitting TRBD1. This CDR3 comprises 14 residues. Losses at the gene ends were 5 bases for V and 4 bases for J; bases not matched to a gene: 10. CDR1 is DFQATT, CDR2 SNEGSKA, per germline (reference sequence).

This clonotype showed up many times. The chain carries TRBV12-3 or TRBV12-4 and TRBJ2-1, with a possible D match to TRBD1 (6 bases). The CDR3 totals 13 residues. Trimming left V 3 bases short and J 5 bases short, with 8 bases between. As DNA, the CDR3 is TGTGCCAGCAGTTTTCGGGACAACAATGAGCAGTTCTTC. It is translated as CASSFRDNNEQFF.

V usage is TRBV18 and J usage is TRBJ2-1; TRBD2 is a possible D gene (6 bases). V was shortened by 1 base and J by 8 bases, with 15 bases between the two germline ends. CDR1 and CDR2 (germline): KGHSH, LQKENI. CDR3 length equals 15 residues. CDR3 residues: CASSPREAYVYEQFF. The CDR3 coding sequence is TGTGCCAGCTCACCACGGGAGGCTTATGTCTATGAGCAGTTCTTC. Looking up the rest from reference TRBV18 and TRBJ2-1 gives the full variable domain: NAGVMQNPRHLVRRRGQEARLRCSPMKGHSHVYWYRQLPEEGLKFMVYLQKENIIDESGMPKERFSAEFPKEGPSILRIQQVVRGDSAAYFCASSPREAYVYEQFFGPGTRLTVL.

This clonotype was recorded many times. The chain links TRBV28 to TRBJ2-2; D not certain. V was trimmed by 5 bases and J by 4 bases, leaving 20 bases between them. The CDR3 is made up of 17 amino acids. CDR1 is MDHEN and CDR2 is SYDVKM in the germline V gene. The CDR3 here is CASSNPGPKPSTGELFF. The CDR3 DNA sequence: TGTGCCAGCAGTAACCCCGGGCCTAAACCGAGCACCGGGGAGCTGTTTTTT.

This clonotype was seen more than once but under ten times. The rearrangement uses TRBV7-2 and TRBJ1-2; 8 nucleotides match TRBD1. Trimming cost V 3 bases and J 6 bases; bases outside gene matches: 6. The CDR3 spans 14 residues. Per the germline V gene, CDR1 is SGHTA and CDR2 is FQGNSA. CDR3 sequence reads: CASSFGQGEDGYTF. The CDR3, as DNA: TGTGCCAGCAGCTTTGGACAGGGAGAGGATGGCTACACCTTC. The full variable domain, in which reference TRBV7-2 and TRBJ1-2 provide the parts outside the CDR3, is GAGVSQSPSNKVTEKGKDVELRCDPISGHTALYWYRQSLGQGLEFLIYFQGNSAPDKSGLPSDRFSAERTGGSVSTLTIQRTQQEDSAVYLCASSFGQGEDGYTFGSGTRLTVV.

The table lists this clonotype with many counts. The V call is TRBV9, the J call TRBJ2-7; D gene uncertain. This CDR3 is built from 15 residues. From germline, CDR1 is SGDLS and CDR2 YYNGEE. Trimming removed 0 bases from V and 3 bases from J, with 13 bases in between. The CDR3 region is CASSVGPTRDYEQYF. CDR3 in DNA: TGTGCCAGCAGCGTAGGACCGACGCGCGACTACGAGCAGTACTTC.

This clonotype occurred a few times. The CDR3 nucleotides read TGTGCCACCAAATACGGTTACACTGAAGCTTTCTTT. Translated: CATKYGYTEAFF. V usage is TRBV6-1 and J usage is TRBJ1-1; D gene ambiguous. Germline CDR1 is MNHNS and CDR2 is SASEGT. Trimming pared 10 bases from V and 3 bases from J, leaving 12 bases between. This CDR3 comprises 12 residues.

This clonotype was seen at least ten times. The CDR3 DNA follows: TGTGCCTGGAGTGTATCAGCCAACACTGAAGCTTTCTTT. Residues: CAWSVSANTEAFF. The chain couples TRBV30 to TRBJ1-1; no reliable D call. V lost 0 bases to trimming and J lost 2 bases, with 7 bases between them. The germline gives CDR1 GTSNPN, CDR2 SVGIG (reference sequence). The CDR3 spans 13 residues.

The chain uses TRBV20-1 and TRBJ2-5, with 9 bases fitting TRBD2. This CDR3 is built from 15 residues. Germline CDR1 is DFQATT and CDR2 is SNEGSKA (reference sequence). V lost 1 base to trimming and J lost 4 bases; unmatched junction nucleotides: 7. CDR3 nucleotides: TGCAGTGCTAGAGTAGCGGGGGCGCTTCCAGAGACCCAGTACTTC. It codes for CSARVAGALPETQYF.

This clonotype was seen ten or more times. This rearrangement joins TRBV7-2 to TRBJ2-7; D is unresolved. Germline V CDR1 and CDR2: SGHTA, FQGNSA. This CDR3 comprises 14 residues. V lost 4 bases to trimming and J lost 2 bases, with 12 bases between them. As DNA, the CDR3 is TGTGCCAGCAGCTCAAATGTGGGGACCTACGAGCAGTACTTC. Its translation is CASSSNVGTYEQYF.

This clonotype was counted a few times. The chain is built from TRBV19 and TRBJ1-5; perhaps TRBD1 as D (6 bases). With 3 bases removed from V and 6 bases from J, the gap between germline ends came to 9 bases. The CDR3 is 13 amino acids. The germline V gene has CDR1 LNHDA and CDR2 SQIVND (reference sequence). CDR3 in amino acids: CASSIGGSQPQHF. The CDR3 DNA reads TGTGCCAGTAGTATCGGGGGCAGTCAGCCCCAGCATTTT.

This clonotype was detected ten times or more. The chain employs TRBV6-6 and TRBJ2-5, with 7 bases lining up with TRBD2. The V and J ends lost 0 bases and 7 bases, in that order; junction bases with no gene match: 5. The CDR3 contains 14 residues. CDR1 is MNHNY, CDR2 SVGAGI, per germline (reference sequence). The CDR3 DNA reads TGTGCCAGCAGTTACTCGGGAGGGTCAGTGACCCAGTACTTC. The encoded protein is CASSYSGGSVTQYF.

This clonotype was counted ten times or more. V usage is TRBV5-6 and J usage is TRBJ1-2, with a possible D match to TRBD1 (6 bases). V dropped 3 bases and J dropped 8 bases, with 14 bases sitting between them. Germline V lookup: CDR1 SGHDT, CDR2 YYEEEE. CDR3 length: 13 residues. The CDR3 sequence: CASSSTDRIGYTF. DNA of the CDR3: TGTGCCAGCAGCTCTACTGACAGGATCGGCTACACCTTC.

This clonotype was seen many times. This chain connects TRBV28 to TRBJ2-7, with TRBD2 as a possible D gene (5 bases). This CDR3 is built from 15 residues. The V end was cut by 5 bases, the J end by 2 bases, with 16 bases between. Germline CDR1 is MDHEN and CDR2 is SYDVKM. CDR3 loop: CASSHRRRRPYEQYF. CDR3 in DNA: TGTGCCAGCAGTCACCGAAGACGGAGGCCCTACGAGCAGTACTTC.

This clonotype was detected ten times or more. This rearrangement joins TRBV7-9 to TRBJ2-3; 7 nucleotides line up with TRBD1. Germline trimming cut 5 bases from V and 0 bases from J; bases unmatched to any gene: 5. This CDR3 has 15 residues. Germline CDR1 and CDR2: SEHNR and FQNEAQ (reference sequence). CDR3 residues: CASSRGTASTDTQYF. CDR3 DNA: TGTGCCAGCAGCCGAGGGACAGCTAGCACAGATACGCAGTATTTT.

This chain links TRBV29-1 with TRBJ1-1; tentatively, D is TRBD1 (6 bases). The V gene's germline CDR1 is SQVTM and CDR2 ANQGSEA. The V gene lost 0 bases and the J gene lost 1 base, with 9 bases spanning the gap. This CDR3 is 14 amino acids long. The CDR3 coding sequence is TGCAGCGTTGAAGAACAGGGACGGAACACTGAAGCTTTCTTT. Protein: CSVEEQGRNTEAFF.

In its sample, this clonotype was seen many times. The rearrangement uses TRBV7-2 and TRBJ1-1, with TRBD1 identical over 7 bases. Germline CDR1 reads SGHTA; CDR2 reads FQGNSA. This CDR3 is built from 11 residues. The V gene end was trimmed by 3 bases and the J gene end by 10 bases; junction bases not matched to a gene: 2. The CDR3 DNA reads as TGTGCCAGCAGCTTTACAGGGGCAGCTTTCTTT. This codes for CASSFTGAAFF.

V usage is TRBV28 and J usage is TRBJ1-2, with D maybe TRBD1 (5 bases). The V and J ends lost 3 bases and 7 bases respectively, with 18 bases between them. The germline CDR1 and CDR2 sequences are MDHEN and SYDVKM. The CDR3 sequence is 15 residues long. In nucleotides, the CDR3 is TGTGCCAGCAGTTTTGGGACGGACACCACCACTGGCTACACCTTC. Protein sequence: CASSFGTDTTTGYTF.

This clonotype was detected many times. DNA for the CDR3: TGTGCCAGCAGCTTAATGGACTACCAAAGGGAGACCCAGTACTTC. As protein: CASSLMDYQRETQYF. The chain recombines TRBV11-2 with TRBJ2-5, with a possible D match to TRBD2 (6 bases). The germline V gene encodes CDR1 SGHAT and CDR2 FQNNGV. The CDR3 runs 15 residues. V was pared by 2 bases and J by 5 bases, with 15 bases between.

This clonotype has ten or more counts. The chain has TRBV28 and TRBJ2-3; 12 bases fit TRBD2. Germline lookup yields CDR1 MDHEN and CDR2 SYDVKM. Trimming at V came to 6 bases and at J to 4 bases, leaving 8 bases not matched to a gene. This CDR3 region has 16 residues. CDR3 nucleotide sequence: TGTGCCAGCAGGGTGACTAGCGGGAGTTTGGCAGATACGCAGTATTTT. Translated, it gives CASRVTSGSLADTQYF.

This rearrangement joins TRBV4-1 to TRBJ2-1, with TRBD2 identical over 10 bases. Trimming removed 2 bases from V and 0 bases from J; junction bases left unmatched: 7. Germline CDR1 is MGHRA and CDR2 is YSYEKL. The CDR3 totals 18 residues. The CDR3 nucleotides are TGCGCCAGCAGCCAACATAGCGGGAGGATCGTCTCCTACAATGAGCAGTTCTTC. Translation gives CASSQHSGRIVSYNEQFF.